This T cell receptor beta chain derives from a study of T cell repertoires in cytomegalovirus infection. Study-level points and caveats: Dominating the ex vivo response were HLA-C-restricted CMV-specific TCR beta clonotypes. The cumulative frequency of public TCR beta families identified carriers of CMV plus the relevant HLA.

MiXCR, applied by TCRdb to the reads, yields one record per CDR3 protein. The sample lists about 440,000 distinct CDR3 sequences; approximately 31% were seen once. The J segment lost 9 bases and the V segment lost 1 base, leaving 8 bases of the junction unmatched. The CDR3 sequence is 15 residues long. CDR1 and CDR2 (germline): SGHTA, FQGNSA. In this sample, this clonotype turned up a few times. Antigen unknown. The V gene is TRBV7-2, the J gene TRBJ2-1, with 8 bases matching TRBD2. Input material: PBMCs. The TCR was taken from a human donor in good health (CMV status not recorded). Some clones in this sample may be carry-over from other donors' samples. CDR3 sequence: CASSLDGAGGGEQFF. The CDR3 nucleotides read TGTGCCAGCAGCTTAGACGGGGCGGGGGGTGGTGAGCAGTTCTTC. Combining the CDR3 with reference TRBV7-2 and TRBJ2-1 gives the whole variable domain GAGVSQSPSNKVTEKGKDVELRCDPISGHTALYWYRQSLGQGLEFLIYFQGNSAPDKSGLPSDRFSAERTGGSVSTLTIQRTQQEDSAVYLCASSLDGAGGGEQFFGPGTRLTVL.